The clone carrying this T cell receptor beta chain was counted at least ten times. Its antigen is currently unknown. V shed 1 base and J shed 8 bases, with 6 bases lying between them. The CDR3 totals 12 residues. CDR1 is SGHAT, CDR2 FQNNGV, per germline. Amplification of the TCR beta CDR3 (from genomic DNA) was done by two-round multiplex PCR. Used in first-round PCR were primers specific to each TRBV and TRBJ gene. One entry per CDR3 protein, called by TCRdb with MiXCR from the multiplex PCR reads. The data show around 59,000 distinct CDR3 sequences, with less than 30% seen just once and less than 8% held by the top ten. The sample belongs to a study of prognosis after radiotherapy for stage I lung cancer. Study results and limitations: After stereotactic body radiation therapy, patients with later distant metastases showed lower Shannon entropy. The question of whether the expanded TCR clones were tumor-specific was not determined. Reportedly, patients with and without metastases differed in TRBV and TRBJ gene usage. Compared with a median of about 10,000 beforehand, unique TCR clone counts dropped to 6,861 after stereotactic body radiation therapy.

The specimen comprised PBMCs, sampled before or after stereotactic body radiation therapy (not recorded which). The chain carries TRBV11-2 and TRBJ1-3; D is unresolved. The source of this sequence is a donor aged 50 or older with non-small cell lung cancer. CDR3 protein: CASSLGGDTIYF. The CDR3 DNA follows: TGTGCCAGCAGCTTAGGTGGGGACACCATATATTTT.